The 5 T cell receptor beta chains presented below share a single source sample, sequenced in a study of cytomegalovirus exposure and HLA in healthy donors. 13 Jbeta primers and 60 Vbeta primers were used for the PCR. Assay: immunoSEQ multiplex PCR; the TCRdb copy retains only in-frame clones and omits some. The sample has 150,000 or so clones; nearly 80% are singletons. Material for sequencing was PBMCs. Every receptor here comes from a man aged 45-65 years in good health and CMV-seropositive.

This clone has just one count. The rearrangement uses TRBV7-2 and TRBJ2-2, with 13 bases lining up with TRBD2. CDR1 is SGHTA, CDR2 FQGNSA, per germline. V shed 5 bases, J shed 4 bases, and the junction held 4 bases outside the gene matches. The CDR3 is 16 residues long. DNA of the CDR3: TGTGCCAGCAGCCCGGGACTAGCGGGAAGCACCGGGGAGCTGTTTTTT. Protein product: CASSPGLAGSTGELFF.

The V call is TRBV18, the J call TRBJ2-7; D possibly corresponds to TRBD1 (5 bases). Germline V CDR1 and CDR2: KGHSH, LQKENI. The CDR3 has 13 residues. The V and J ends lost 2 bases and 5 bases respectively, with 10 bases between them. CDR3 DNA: TGTGCCAGCTCACCAGATAAGGGGCACGAGCAGTACGTC. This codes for CASSPDKGHEQYV.

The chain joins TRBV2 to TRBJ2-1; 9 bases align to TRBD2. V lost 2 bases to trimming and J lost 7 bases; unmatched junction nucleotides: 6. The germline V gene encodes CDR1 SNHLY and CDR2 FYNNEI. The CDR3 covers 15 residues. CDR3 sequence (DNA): TGTGCCAGCAGTGAACGCGGGGGGGCCGGAAATGAGCAGTTCTTC. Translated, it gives CASSERGGAGNEQFF.

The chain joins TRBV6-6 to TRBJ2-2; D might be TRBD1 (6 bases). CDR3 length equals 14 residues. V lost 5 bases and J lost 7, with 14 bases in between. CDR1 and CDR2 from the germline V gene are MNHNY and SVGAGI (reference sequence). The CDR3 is CASSGRQVFGELFF. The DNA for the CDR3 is TGTGCCAGCAGTGGGCGACAGGTATTCGGGGAGCTGTTTTTT.

As DNA, the CDR3 is TGTGCCAGCAGCCGCCGGGACAGGGGCGGCTACGAGCAGTACTTC. Translation gives CASSRRDRGGYEQYF. The chain combines TRBV7-2 with TRBJ2-7, with 10 bases aligning to TRBD1. The CDR3 is 15 amino acids. Per the germline V gene, CDR1 is SGHTA and CDR2 is FQGNSA. After removal of 5 bases from V and 3 bases from J, the junction contained 7 bases not matched to a gene.